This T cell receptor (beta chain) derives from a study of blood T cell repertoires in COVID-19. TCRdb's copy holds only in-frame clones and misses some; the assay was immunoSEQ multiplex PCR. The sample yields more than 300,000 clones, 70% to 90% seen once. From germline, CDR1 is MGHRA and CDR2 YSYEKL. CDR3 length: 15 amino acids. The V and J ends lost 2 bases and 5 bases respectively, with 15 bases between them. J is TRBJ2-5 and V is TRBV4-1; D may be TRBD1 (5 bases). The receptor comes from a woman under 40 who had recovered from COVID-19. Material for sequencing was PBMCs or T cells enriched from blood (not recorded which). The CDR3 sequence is CASSQREQVSETQYF. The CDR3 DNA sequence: TGCGCCAGCAGCCAAAGGGAACAGGTCTCGGAGACCCAGTACTTC.